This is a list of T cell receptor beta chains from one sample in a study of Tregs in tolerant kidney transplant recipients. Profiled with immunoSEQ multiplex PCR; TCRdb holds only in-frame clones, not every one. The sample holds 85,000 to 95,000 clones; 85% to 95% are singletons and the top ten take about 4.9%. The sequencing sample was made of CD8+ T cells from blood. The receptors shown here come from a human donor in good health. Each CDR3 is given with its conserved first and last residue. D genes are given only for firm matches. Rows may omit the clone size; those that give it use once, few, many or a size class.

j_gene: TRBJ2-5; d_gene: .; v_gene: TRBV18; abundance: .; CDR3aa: CASSPRKETQYF; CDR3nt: TGTGCCAGCTCACCACGTAAAGAGACCCAGTACTTC
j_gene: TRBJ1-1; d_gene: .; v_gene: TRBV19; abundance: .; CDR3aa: CASTLRDTLMNTEAFF; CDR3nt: TGTGCCAGTACCCTCCGGGACACCCTGATGAACACTGAAGCTTTCTTT
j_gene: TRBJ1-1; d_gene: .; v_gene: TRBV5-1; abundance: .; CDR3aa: CASSLAPGLATEAFF; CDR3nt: TGCGCCAGCAGCTTGGCCCCGGGGCTGGCCACTGAAGCTTTCTTT
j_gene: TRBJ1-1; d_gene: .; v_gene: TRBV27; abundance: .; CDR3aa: CASSFNREANTEAFF; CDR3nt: TGTGCCAGCAGTTTTAACAGGGAGGCCAACACTGAAGCTTTCTTT
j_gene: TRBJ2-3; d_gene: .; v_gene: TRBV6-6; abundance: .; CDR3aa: CASSYVPGWGTDTQYF; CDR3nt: TGTGCCAGCAGTTACGTTCCCGGGTGGGGCACAGATACGCAGTATTTT
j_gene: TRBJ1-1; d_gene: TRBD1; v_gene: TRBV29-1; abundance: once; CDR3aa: CSEARDRDWGEAFF; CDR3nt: TGCAGCGAGGCCAGGGACAGGGATTGGGGTGAAGCTTTCTTT
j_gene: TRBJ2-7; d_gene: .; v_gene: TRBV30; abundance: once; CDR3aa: CAWSVGGADEQYF; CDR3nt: TGTGCCTGGAGTGTCGGGGGAGCCGACGAGCAGTACTTC
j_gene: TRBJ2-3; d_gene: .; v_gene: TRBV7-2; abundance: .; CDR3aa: CASSLGYPSIRSTDTQYF; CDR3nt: TGTGCCAGCAGCTTAGGCTACCCTAGTATAAGGAGCACAGATACGCAGTATTTT
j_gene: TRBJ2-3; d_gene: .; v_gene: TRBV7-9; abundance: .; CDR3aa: CASKSEDRTQYF; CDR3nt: TGTGCCAGCAAGTCAGAGGATAGGACGCAGTATTTT
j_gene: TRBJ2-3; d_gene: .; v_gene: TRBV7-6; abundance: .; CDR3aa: CASSLDSAGASTDTQYF; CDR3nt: TGTGCCAGCAGCTTAGACTCGGCGGGGGCGTCCACAGATACGCAGTATTTT
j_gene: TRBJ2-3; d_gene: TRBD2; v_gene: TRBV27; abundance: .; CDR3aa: CASTPHGGLAPDTQYF; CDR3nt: TGTGCCAGCACCCCCCACGGGGGACTAGCGCCAGATACGCAGTATTTT
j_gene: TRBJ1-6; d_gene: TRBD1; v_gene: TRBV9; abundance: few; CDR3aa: CASSTRQGPLHF; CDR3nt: TGTGCCAGCAGCACTCGACAGGGGCCCCTCCACTTT
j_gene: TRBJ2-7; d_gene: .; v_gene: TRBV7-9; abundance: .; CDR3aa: CASSLGRQIPNYEQYF; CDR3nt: TGTGCCAGCAGCTTAGGGAGACAGATACCAAACTACGAGCAGTACTTC
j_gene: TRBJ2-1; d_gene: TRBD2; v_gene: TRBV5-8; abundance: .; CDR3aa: CASSLTSGGAAYNEQFF; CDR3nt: TGTGCCAGCAGTTTGACGAGCGGGGGGGCCGCCTACAATGAGCAGTTCTTC
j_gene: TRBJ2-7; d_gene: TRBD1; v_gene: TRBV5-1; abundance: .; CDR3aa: CASNPGTGRDEQYF; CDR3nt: TGCGCCAGCAACCCGGGGACAGGGCGCGACGAGCAGTACTTC
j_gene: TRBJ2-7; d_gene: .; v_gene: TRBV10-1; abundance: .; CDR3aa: CASSRDGAYEQYF; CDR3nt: TGCGCCAGCAGTCGGGACGGAGCCTACGAGCAGTACTTC
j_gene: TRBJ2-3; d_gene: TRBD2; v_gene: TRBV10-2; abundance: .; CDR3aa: CASSDLAGGLTDTQYF; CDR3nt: TGCGCCAGCAGTGACCTAGCGGGGGGACTCACAGATACGCAGTATTTT
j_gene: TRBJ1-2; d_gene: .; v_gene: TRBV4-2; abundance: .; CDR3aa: CASSQTEGYGYTF; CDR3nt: TGTGCCAGCAGCCAAACAGAGGGCTATGGCTACACCTTC
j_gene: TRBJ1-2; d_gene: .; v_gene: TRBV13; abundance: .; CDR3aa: CASSGRLSTDYGYTF; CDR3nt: TGTGCCAGCAGCGGGCGACTCTCGACGGACTATGGCTACACCTTC
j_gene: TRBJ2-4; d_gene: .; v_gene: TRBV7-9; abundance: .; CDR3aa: CASSQGGLLQGF; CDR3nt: TGTGCCAGCAGCCAGGGGGGACTGCTTCAGGGCTTC
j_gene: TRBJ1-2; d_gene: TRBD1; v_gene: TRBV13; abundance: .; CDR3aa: CASSLGTGVDGYTF; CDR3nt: TGTGCCAGCAGCTTAGGGACAGGGGTTGACGGCTACACCTTC
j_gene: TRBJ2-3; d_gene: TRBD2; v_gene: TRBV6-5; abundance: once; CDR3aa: CASSFSGSVTDTQYF; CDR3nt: TGTGCCAGCAGTTTTAGCGGGAGTGTAACAGATACGCAGTATTTT
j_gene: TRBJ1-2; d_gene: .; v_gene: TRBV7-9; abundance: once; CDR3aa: CASSLDSSFYGYTF; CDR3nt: TGTGCCAGCAGCTTAGACAGTTCCTTCTATGGCTACACCTTC
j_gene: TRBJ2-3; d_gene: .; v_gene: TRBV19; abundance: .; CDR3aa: CASCLAGQSTDTQYF; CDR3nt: TGTGCCAGCTGCCTCGCGGGCCAGAGCACAGATACGCAGTATTTT